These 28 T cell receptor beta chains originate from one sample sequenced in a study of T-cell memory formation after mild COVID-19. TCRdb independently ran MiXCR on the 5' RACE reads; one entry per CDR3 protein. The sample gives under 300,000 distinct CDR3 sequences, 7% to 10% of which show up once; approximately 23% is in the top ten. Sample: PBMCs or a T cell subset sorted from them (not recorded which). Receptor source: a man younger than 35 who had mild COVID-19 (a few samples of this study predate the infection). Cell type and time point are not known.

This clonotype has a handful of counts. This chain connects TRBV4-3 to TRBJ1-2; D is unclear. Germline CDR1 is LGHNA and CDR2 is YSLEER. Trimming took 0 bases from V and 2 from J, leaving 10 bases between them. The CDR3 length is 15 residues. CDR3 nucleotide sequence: TGCGCCAGCAGCCAAGATTCTGGCAGGAACTATGGCTACACCTTC. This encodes CASSQDSGRNYGYTF.

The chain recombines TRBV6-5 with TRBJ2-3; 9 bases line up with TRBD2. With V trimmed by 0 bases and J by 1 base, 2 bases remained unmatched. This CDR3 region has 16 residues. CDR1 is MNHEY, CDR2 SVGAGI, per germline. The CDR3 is CASSYSVAGGTDTQYF. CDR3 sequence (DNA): TGTGCCAGCAGTTACTCCGTAGCGGGGGGCACAGATACGCAGTATTTT.

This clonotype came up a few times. DNA of the CDR3: TGTGCCAGCAGCCATACCCGGGACCTAGCCAAAAACATTCAGTACTTC. Translation gives CASSHTRDLAKNIQYF. The V call is TRBV11-2, the J call TRBJ2-4, with D perhaps being TRBD1 or TRBD2 (5 bases each). Trimming pared 5 bases from V and 0 bases from J, leaving 14 bases between. The length of the CDR3 is 16 residues. Per germline, CDR1 SGHAT and CDR2 FQNNGV.

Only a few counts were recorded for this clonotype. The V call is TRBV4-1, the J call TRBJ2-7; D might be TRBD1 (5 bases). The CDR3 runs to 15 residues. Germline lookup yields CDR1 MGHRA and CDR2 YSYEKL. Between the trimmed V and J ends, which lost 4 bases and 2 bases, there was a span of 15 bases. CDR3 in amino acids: CASSLHEAGTYEQYV. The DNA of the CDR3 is TGCGCCAGCAGCCTCCACGAAGCAGGGACCTACGAGCAGTACGTC.

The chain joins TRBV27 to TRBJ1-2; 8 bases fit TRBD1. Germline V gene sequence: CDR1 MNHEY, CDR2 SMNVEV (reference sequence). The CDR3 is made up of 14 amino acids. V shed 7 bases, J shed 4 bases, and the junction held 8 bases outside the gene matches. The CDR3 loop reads CASTRNGQGYGYTF. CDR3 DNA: TGTGCCAGCACCCGAAATGGACAGGGCTATGGCTACACCTTC.

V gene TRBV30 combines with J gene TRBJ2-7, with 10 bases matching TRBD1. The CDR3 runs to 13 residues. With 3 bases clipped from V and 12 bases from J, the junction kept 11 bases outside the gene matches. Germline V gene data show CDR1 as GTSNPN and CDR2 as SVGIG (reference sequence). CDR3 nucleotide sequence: TGTGCCTGGAGCACCGGGACAGGGGTGACACCGTACTTC. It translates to CAWSTGTGVTPYF.

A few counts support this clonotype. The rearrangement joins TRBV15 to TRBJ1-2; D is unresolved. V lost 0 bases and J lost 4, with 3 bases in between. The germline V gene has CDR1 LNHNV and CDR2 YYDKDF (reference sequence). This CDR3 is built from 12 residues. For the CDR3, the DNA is TGTGCCACCAGCAGAGATCTCTATGGCTACACCTTC. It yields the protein CATSRDLYGYTF. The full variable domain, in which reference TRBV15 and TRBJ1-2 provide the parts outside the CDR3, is DAMVIQNPRYQVTQFGKPVTLSCSQTLNHNVMYWYQQKSSQAPKLLFHYYDKDFNNEADTPDNFQSRRPNTSFCFLDIRSPGLGDTAMYLCATSRDLYGYTFGSGTRLTVV.

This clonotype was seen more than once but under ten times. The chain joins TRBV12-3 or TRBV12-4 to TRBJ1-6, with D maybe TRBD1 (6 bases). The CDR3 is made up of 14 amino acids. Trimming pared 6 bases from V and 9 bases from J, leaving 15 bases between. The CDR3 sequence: CASSQDSGISPLHF. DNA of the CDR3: TGTGCCAGCAGCCAGGACAGTGGAATTTCACCCCTCCACTTT.

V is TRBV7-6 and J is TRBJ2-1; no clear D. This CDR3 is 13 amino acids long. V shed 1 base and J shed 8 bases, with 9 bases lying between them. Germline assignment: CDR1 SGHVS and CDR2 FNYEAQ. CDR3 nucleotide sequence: TGTGCCAGCAGCTTAGGTAACATGGATGAGCAGTTCTTC. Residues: CASSLGNMDEQFF.

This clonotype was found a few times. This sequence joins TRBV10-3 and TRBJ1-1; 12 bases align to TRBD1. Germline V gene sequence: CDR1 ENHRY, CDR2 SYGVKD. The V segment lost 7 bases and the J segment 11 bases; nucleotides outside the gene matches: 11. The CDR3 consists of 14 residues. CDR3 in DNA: TGTGCCATCAAGTCCGGGACAGGGGGCTTGGGTGCTTTCTTT. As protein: CAIKSGTGGLGAFF.

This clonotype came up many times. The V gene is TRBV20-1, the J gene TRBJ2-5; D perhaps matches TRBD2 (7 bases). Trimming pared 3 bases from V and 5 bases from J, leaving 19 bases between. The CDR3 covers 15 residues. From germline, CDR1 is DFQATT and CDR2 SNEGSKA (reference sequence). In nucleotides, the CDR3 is TGCAGTGCTAGCCTAGAAGGGGGGGCTGGGGAGACCCAGTACTTC. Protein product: CSASLEGGAGETQYF.

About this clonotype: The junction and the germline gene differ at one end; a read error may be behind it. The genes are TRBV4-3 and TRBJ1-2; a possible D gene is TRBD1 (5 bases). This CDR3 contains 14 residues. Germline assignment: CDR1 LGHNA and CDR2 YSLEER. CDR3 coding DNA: TGCGCCAGCATCCAAGGCCCAGGGCCCCCTGGCTACACCTTC. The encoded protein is CASIQGPGPPGYTF.

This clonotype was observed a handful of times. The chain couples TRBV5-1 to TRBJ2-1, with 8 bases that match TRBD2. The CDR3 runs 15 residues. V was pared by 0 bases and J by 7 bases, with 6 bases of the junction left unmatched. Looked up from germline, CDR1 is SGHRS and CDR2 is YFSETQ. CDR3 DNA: TGCGCCAGCAGCTTGGGACGGGGGGGCCGGAATGAGCAGTTCTTC. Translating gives CASSLGRGGRNEQFF.

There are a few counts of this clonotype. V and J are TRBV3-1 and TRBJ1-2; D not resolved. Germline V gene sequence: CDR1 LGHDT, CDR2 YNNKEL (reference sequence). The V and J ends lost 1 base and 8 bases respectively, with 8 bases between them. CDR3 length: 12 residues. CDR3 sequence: CASSQAGHGYTF. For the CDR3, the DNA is TGTGCCAGCAGCCAAGCCGGGCACGGCTACACCTTC.

CDR3 loop: CASSSGTGDSYNSPLHF. The CDR3 DNA is TGTGCCAGCAGCTCCGGGACAGGGGACTCCTATAATTCACCCCTCCACTTT. The chain couples TRBV12-3 or TRBV12-4 to TRBJ1-6; 10 nucleotides agree with TRBD1. Germline trimming cut 6 bases from V and 0 bases from J; bases unmatched to any gene: 5. The CDR3 has 17 residues.

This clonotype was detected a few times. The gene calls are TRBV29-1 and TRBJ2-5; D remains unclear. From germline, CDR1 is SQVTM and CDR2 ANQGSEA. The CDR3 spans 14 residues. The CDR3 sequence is CRTNSGKYQETQYF. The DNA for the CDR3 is TGCAGGACCAACTCTGGGAAGTACCAAGAGACCCAGTACTTC.

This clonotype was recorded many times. CDR3 residues: CSARSQGVNYEQYV. CDR3 DNA sequence: TGCAGTGCTAGATCTCAGGGTGTTAACTACGAGCAGTACGTC. The V gene is TRBV20-1, the J gene TRBJ2-7; a weak D match, TRBD1 (5 bases). The CDR3 consists of 14 residues. The germline CDR1 and CDR2 sequences are DFQATT and SNEGSKA (reference sequence). The germline V and J ends were trimmed by 2 bases and 3 bases, with 14 bases remaining between them.

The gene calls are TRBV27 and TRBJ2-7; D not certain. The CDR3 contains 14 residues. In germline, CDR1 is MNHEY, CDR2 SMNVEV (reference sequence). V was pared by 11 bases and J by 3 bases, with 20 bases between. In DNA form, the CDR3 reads TGTGCCTCCCGGAGTGCGGAATCCTACTACGAGCAGTACTTC. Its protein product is CASRSAESYYEQYF.

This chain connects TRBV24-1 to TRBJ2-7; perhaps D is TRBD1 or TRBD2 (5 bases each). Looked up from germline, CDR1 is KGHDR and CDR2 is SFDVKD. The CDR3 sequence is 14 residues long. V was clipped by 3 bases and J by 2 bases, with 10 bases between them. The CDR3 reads CATSDAGTPYEQYF. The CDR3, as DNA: TGTGCCACCAGTGATGCAGGGACCCCCTACGAGCAGTACTTC.

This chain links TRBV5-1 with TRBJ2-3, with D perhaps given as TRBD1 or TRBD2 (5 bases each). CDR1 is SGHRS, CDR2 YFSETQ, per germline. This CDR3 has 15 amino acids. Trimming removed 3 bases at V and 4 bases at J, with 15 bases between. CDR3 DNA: TGCGCCAGCAGCTATGGTGGGGGTTCGGCAGATACGCAGTATTTT. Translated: CASSYGGGSADTQYF. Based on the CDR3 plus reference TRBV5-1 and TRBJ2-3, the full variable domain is KAGVTQTPRYLIKTRGQQVTLSCSPISGHRSVSWYQQTPGQGLQFLFEYFSETQRNKGNFPGRFSGRQFSNSRSEMNVSTLELGDSALYLCASSYGGGSADTQYFGPGTRLTVL.

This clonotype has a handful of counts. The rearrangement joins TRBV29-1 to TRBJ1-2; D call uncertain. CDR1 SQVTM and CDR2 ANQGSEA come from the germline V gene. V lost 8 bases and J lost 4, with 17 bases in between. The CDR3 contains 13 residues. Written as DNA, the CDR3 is TGCAGCACCTGGACGGACCTCCTCTATGGCTACACCTTC. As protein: CSTWTDLLYGYTF.

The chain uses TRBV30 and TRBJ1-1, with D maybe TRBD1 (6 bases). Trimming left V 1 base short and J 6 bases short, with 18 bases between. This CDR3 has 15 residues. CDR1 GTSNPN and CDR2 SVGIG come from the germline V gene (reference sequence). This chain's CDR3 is CAWSETGKGGPEAFF. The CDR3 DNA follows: TGTGCCTGGAGTGAAACGGGGAAGGGGGGTCCTGAAGCTTTCTTT.

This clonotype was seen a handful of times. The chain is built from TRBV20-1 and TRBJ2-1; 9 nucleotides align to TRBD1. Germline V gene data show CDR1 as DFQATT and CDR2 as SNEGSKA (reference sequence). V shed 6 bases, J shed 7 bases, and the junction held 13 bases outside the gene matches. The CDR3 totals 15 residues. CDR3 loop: CSAPTPGQGFNEQFF. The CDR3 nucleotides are TGCAGTGCCCCCACTCCGGGACAGGGCTTTAATGAGCAGTTCTTC.

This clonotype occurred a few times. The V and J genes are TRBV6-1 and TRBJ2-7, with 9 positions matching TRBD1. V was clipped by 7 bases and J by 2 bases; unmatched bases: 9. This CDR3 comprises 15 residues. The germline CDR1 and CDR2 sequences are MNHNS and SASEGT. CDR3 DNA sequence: TGTGCCAGCACTCCAACAGGGGGCGCGACCTACGAGCAGTACTTC. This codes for CASTPTGGATYEQYF.

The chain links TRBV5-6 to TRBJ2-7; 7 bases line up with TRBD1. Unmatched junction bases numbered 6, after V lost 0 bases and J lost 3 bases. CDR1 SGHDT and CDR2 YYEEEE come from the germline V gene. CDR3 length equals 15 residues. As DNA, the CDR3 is TGTGCCAGCAGCTTGGGGGGACAGACGGTCTACGAGCAGTACTTC. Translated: CASSLGGQTVYEQYF.

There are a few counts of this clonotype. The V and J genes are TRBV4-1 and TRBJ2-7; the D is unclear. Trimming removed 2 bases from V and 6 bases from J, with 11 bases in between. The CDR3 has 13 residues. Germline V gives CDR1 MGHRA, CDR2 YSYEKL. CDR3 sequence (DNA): TGCGCCAGCAGCCAACTCCACGACGGCGAGCAGTACGTC. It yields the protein CASSQLHDGEQYV.

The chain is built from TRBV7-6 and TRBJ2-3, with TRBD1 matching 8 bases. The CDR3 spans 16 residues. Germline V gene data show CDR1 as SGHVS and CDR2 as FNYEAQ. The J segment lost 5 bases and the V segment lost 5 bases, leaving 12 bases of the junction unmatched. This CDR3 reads CASSPQGGQGVDTQYF. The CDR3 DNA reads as TGTGCCAGCAGCCCCCAAGGCGGACAGGGAGTAGATACGCAGTATTTT.

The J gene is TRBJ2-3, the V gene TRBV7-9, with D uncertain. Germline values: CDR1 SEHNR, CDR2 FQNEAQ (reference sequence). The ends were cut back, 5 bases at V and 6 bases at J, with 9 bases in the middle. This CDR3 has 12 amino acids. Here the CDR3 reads CASSPSSDTQYF. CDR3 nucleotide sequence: TGTGCCAGCAGCCCCTCGTCCGATACGCAGTATTTT.